The 28 T cell receptor beta chains in this list originate from one sample, sequenced in a study of T-cell memory formation after mild COVID-19. TCRdb independently ran MiXCR on the 5' RACE reads; one entry per CDR3 protein. The sample holds around 320,000 distinct CDR3 sequences, approximately 15% seen once. Input material: PBMCs or a T cell subset sorted from them (not recorded which). The receptors stem from a man between 18 and 35 years old who had mild COVID-19 (a few samples of this study predate the infection). Cell type and time point are not known.

In this sample, this clonotype turned up a few times. This rearrangement joins TRBV7-3 to TRBJ2-5; no firm D call. V lost 4 bases and J lost 2, with 8 bases in between. The CDR3 is 13 residues long. Germline values: CDR1 SGHTA, CDR2 FQGTGA. The CDR3 nucleotides are TGTGCCAGCAGCTCCAGCTATCAAGAGACCCAGTACTTC. Its protein is CASSSSYQETQYF.

The chain carries TRBV5-1 and TRBJ1-1; 9 bases map to TRBD1. The CDR3 totals 15 residues. After removal of 5 bases from V and 0 bases from J, the junction contained 5 bases not matched to a gene. The V gene's germline CDR1 is SGHRS and CDR2 YFSETQ. The DNA of the CDR3 is TGCGCCAGCAGTTACCGACAGGGGGTGAACACTGAAGCTTTCTTT. This sequence encodes CASSYRQGVNTEAFF.

DNA for the CDR3: TGTGCCAGCAGCCCATCTAACAGGAACACCGGGGAGCTGTTTTTT. Protein: CASSPSNRNTGELFF. This chain joins TRBV11-2 and TRBJ2-2; D gene ambiguous. The V gene lost 5 bases and the J gene lost 1 base, with 11 bases spanning the gap. The CDR3 spans 15 residues. CDR1 and CDR2 (germline): SGHAT, FQNNGV.

This clonotype was counted a few times. The chain combines TRBV21-1 with TRBJ2-1; the table's D call, TRBD1, has no DNA check behind it. TRBV21-1 is a pseudogene locus. CDR3 length equals 15 residues. DNA of the CDR3: TGTGCCAGCAGCCAGGGACAGGGGGCTTGCAATGAGCAGTTCTTC. It yields the protein CASSQGQGACNEQFF.

This chain links TRBV5-1 with TRBJ1-5; 8 positions match TRBD1. Trimming took 4 bases from V and 6 from J; bases not matched to a gene: 6. This CDR3 has 14 amino acids. Germline V gives CDR1 SGHRS, CDR2 YFSETQ. CDR3 DNA: TGCGCCAGCAGCCAGACAGGGGAAACTCAGCCCCAGCATTTT. Translating gives CASSQTGETQPQHF.

J is TRBJ2-1 and V is TRBV11-2, with 13 nucleotides matching TRBD2. Looked up from germline, CDR1 is SGHAT and CDR2 is FQNNGV. CDR3 length: 15 residues. Unmatched junction bases numbered 7, after V lost 6 bases and J lost 8 bases. The DNA of the CDR3 is TGTGCCAGCAGTCATACTAGCGGGGGGGCTTATGAGCAGTTCTTC. As protein: CASSHTSGGAYEQFF.

This clonotype has only a few counts. The chain is built from TRBV7-3 and TRBJ1-1, with 8 nucleotides matching TRBD1. CDR3 length equals 12 residues. Germline V gene sequence: CDR1 SGHTA, CDR2 FQGTGA. With 1 base clipped from V and 8 bases from J, the junction kept 0 bases outside the gene matches. CDR3 residues: CASSLNRGEAFF. Written as DNA, the CDR3 is TGTGCCAGCAGCTTAAACAGGGGGGAAGCTTTCTTT. The full variable domain, rest sourced from reference TRBV7-3 and TRBJ1-1, is GAGVSQTPSNKVTEKGKYVELRCDPISGHTALYWYRQSLGQGPEFLIYFQGTGAADDSGLPNDRFFAVRPEGSVSTLKIQRTERGDSAVYLCASSLNRGEAFFGQGTRLTVV.

The rearrangement joins TRBV4-3 to TRBJ2-1, with TRBD2 identical over 13 bases. The germline gives CDR1 LGHNA, CDR2 YSLEER. V trimming: 3 bases; J trimming: 2 bases; junction bases outside the gene matches: 1. This CDR3 has 16 amino acids. CDR3 bases: TGCGCCAGCAGCCATGGGACTAGCGGGGCCTACAATGAGCAGTTCTTC. Protein: CASSHGTSGAYNEQFF.

In its sample, this clonotype was seen a few times. The chain links TRBV7-2 to TRBJ1-5; possibly TRBD1 for D (5 bases). The germline gives CDR1 SGHTA, CDR2 FQGNSA. This CDR3 region has 15 residues. Trimming took 3 bases from V and 5 from J, leaving 14 bases between them. CDR3 nucleotide sequence: TGTGCCAGCAGCTTCGTCTGGGGGGACGATCAGCCCCAGCATTTT. Amino acids: CASSFVWGDDQPQHF.

The sample holds a few counts of this clonotype. The gene calls are TRBV11-3 and TRBJ2-1; D is unclear. V was pared by 2 bases and J by 5 bases, with 7 bases between. The CDR3 covers 13 residues. Germline CDR1 is SGHNT and CDR2 is YENEEA. The CDR3 DNA sequence: TGTGCCAGCAGCTTATCAGAAAACAATGAGCAGTTCTTC. Amino acids: CASSLSENNEQFF.

This clonotype has only a few counts. V is TRBV10-3 and J is TRBJ2-5; D gene uncertain. Trimming took off 4 bases at V and 3 bases at J, with 3 bases between the two ends. The CDR3 sequence is 11 residues long. Germline V gene data show CDR1 as ENHRY and CDR2 as SYGVKD. The CDR3 bases are TGTGCCATCAGTGTAGAAGAGACCCAGTACTTC. Its translation is CAISVEETQYF.

This chain joins TRBV2 and TRBJ2-7; 7 nucleotides match TRBD2. J gave up 4 bases and V 2 bases, and 8 bases lay outside the gene matches. CDR1 is SNHLY and CDR2 is FYNNEI in the germline V gene. This CDR3 is 15 amino acids long. CDR3 protein: CASSEQDPGRYEQYF. DNA of the CDR3: TGTGCCAGCAGTGAACAGGACCCCGGGAGGTACGAGCAGTACTTC.

The chain recombines TRBV7-2 with TRBJ1-1; 7 positions match TRBD1. Germline assignment: CDR1 SGHTA and CDR2 FQGNSA. Trimming removed 5 bases from V and 8 bases from J; junction bases left unmatched: 2. The CDR3 spans 11 residues. CDR3 protein: CASSKTGEAFF. CDR3 bases: TGTGCCAGCAGCAAGACAGGGGAAGCTTTCTTT.

The CDR3 DNA reads TGTGCCAGCAGCTCCGGGGTAGGGACAGGGAATTTTACGCAGTATTTT. Translating gives CASSSGVGTGNFTQYF. The V and J genes are TRBV7-9 and TRBJ2-3; 9 bases are shared with TRBD1. The trim removed 4 bases at V and 8 bases at J, leaving 13 bases unmatched. Germline V gives CDR1 SEHNR, CDR2 FQNEAQ (reference sequence). The CDR3 is 16 residues long. Variable domain in full (rest from reference TRBV7-9 and TRBJ2-3): DTGVSQNPRHKITKRGQNVTFRCDPISEHNRLYWYRQTLGQGPEFLTYFQNEAQLEKSRLLSDRFSAERPKGSFSTLEIQRTEQGDSAMYLCASSSGVGTGNFTQYFGPGTRLTVL.

This clonotype was counted ten times or more. This chain links TRBV9 with TRBJ2-1, with 8 bases identical to TRBD2. The CDR3 is 15 residues long. Germline CDR1 and CDR2: SGDLS and YYNGEE. J gave up 6 bases and V 6 bases, and 11 bases lay outside the gene matches. CDR3 loop: CASTLGGDLTNEQFF. The CDR3 coding sequence is TGTGCCAGCACCCTCGGGGGGGACTTAACCAATGAGCAGTTCTTC.

This clonotype was seen once. The V gene is TRBV12-5, the J gene TRBJ1-5; 8 nucleotides agree with TRBD1. The CDR3 covers 19 residues. The junction had 13 bases not matched to a gene; V was cut back by 2 bases and J by 1 base. Germline CDR1 and CDR2: LGHNT and FRNRAP. The CDR3 DNA follows: TGTGCTAGTGGTTTGTCCCGGGACAGGTACCCTCGGAGCAATCAGCCCCAGCATTTT. It specifies CASGLSRDRYPRSNQPQHF.

The chain combines TRBV3-1 with TRBJ2-3; D unclear. Germline V gives CDR1 LGHDT, CDR2 YNNKEL (reference sequence). V shed 0 bases and J shed 6 bases, with 13 bases lying between them. CDR3 length equals 15 residues. CDR3 coding DNA: TGTGCCAGCAGCCAAGATCAAGCTTCTTGGGATACGCAGTATTTT. It yields the protein CASSQDQASWDTQYF.

The rearrangement links TRBV19 to TRBJ1-4; D uncertain. This CDR3 is built from 15 residues. V lost 7 bases, J lost 7 bases, and 19 bases lay in between. Germline V gene sequence: CDR1 LNHDA, CDR2 SQIVND (reference sequence). CDR3 coding DNA: TGTGCCAGTACCCGGATCGACCTAGGATTTGAAAAACTGTTTTTT. Its translation is CASTRIDLGFEKLFF.

V is TRBV5-1 and J is TRBJ2-1; no clear D. CDR3 size: 11 residues. Germline CDR1 is SGHRS and CDR2 is YFSETQ. The V end was cut by 7 bases, the J end by 2 bases, with 4 bases between. The CDR3 DNA reads TGCGCCAGCCGTACCTACAATGAGCAGTTCTTC. Amino acids: CASRTYNEQFF.

This clonotype showed up just a few times. The chain has TRBV24-1 and TRBJ1-5, with D unclear. Looked up from germline, CDR1 is KGHDR and CDR2 is SFDVKD. The CDR3 contains 15 residues. Trimming left V 2 bases short and J 7 bases short, with 14 bases between. The chain's CDR3 is CATSDSPGPPQPQHF. For the CDR3, the DNA is TGTGCCACCAGTGATTCCCCAGGCCCCCCCCAGCCCCAGCATTTT.

This clonotype was observed at least ten times. This chain uses TRBV4-3 with TRBJ1-2, with no clear D. V dropped 1 base and J dropped 4 bases, with 13 bases sitting between them. This CDR3 has 15 residues. Germline V CDR1 and CDR2: LGHNA, YSLEER. For the CDR3, the DNA is TGCGCCAGCAGCCAAGGAATCTACCGGCGCTATGGCTACACCTTC. Residues: CASSQGIYRRYGYTF.

The gene calls are TRBV7-6 and TRBJ2-7, with D tentatively TRBD1 or TRBD2 (5 bases each). The germline V and J ends were trimmed by 1 base and 4 bases, with 8 bases remaining between them. This CDR3 is built from 13 residues. CDR1 SGHVS and CDR2 FNYEAQ come from the germline V gene. DNA for the CDR3: TGTGCCAGCAGCTTAGGGGACGGATACGAGCAGTACGTC. Its protein product is CASSLGDGYEQYV.

This sequence joins TRBV20-1 and TRBJ2-3, with D possibly called TRBD1 or TRBD2 (6 bases each). This CDR3 region has 13 residues. Germline loops: CDR1 DFQATT, CDR2 SNEGSKA (reference sequence). Trimming cost V 7 bases and J 3 bases, with 14 bases left between them. The CDR3 loop is CSVTPGATDTQYF. The CDR3 nucleotides are TGCAGTGTCACGCCGGGGGCAACAGATACGCAGTATTTT.

This chain uses TRBV20-1 with TRBJ2-3, with D unresolved. Trimming took off 0 bases at V and 5 bases at J, with 9 bases between the two ends. Germline V gene sequence: CDR1 DFQATT, CDR2 SNEGSKA (reference sequence). The CDR3 length is 13 residues. DNA for the CDR3: TGCAGTGCTAGAGATCCGACGGGAGATACGCAGTATTTT. Residues: CSARDPTGDTQYF.

This clonotype was seen more than once but under ten times. The genes are TRBV7-9 and TRBJ2-7; no clear D. V lost 0 bases to trimming and J lost 0 bases, with 6 bases between them. The CDR3 consists of 14 residues. Germline loops: CDR1 SEHNR, CDR2 FQNEAQ (reference sequence). CDR3 nucleotides: TGTGCCAGCAGCTTAGCAGGAAGCTCCTACGAGCAGTACGTC. This translates into CASSLAGSSYEQYV.

The chain has TRBV28 and TRBJ1-4; D gene unclear. V was clipped by 8 bases and J by 6 bases, with 7 bases between them. The CDR3 is 11 amino acids. The germline gives CDR1 MDHEN, CDR2 SYDVKM. CDR3: CASGLYEKLFF. CDR3 in DNA: TGTGCCAGCGGTCTTTATGAAAAACTGTTTTTT.

The rearrangement links TRBV12-3 or TRBV12-4 to TRBJ1-2; possibly TRBD1 for D (6 bases). The CDR3 totals 13 residues. Trimming left V 4 bases short and J 4 bases short, with 10 bases between. The CDR3 nucleotides read TGTGCCAGCAGTTGGGGGGACACCTATGGCTACACCTTC. Translating it yields CASSWGDTYGYTF.

This clonotype was counted between two and nine times. This rearrangement joins TRBV5-1 to TRBJ1-2, with D maybe TRBD1 (5 bases). V lost 0 bases and J lost 8, with 14 bases in between. This CDR3 comprises 14 residues. Germline lookup yields CDR1 SGHRS and CDR2 YFSETQ. CDR3 DNA sequence: TGCGCCAGCAGCTTGGCTCCGGGGGAAGTAGGCTACACCTTC. Translating gives CASSLAPGEVGYTF.